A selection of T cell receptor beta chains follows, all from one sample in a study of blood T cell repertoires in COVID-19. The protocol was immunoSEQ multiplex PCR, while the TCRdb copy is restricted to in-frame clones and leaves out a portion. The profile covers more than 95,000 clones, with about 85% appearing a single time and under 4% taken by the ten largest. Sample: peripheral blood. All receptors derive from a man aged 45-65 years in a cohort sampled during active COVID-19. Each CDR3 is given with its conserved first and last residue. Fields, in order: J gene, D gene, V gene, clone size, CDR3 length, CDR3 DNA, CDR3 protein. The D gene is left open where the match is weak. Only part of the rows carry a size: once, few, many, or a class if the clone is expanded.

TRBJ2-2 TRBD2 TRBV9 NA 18 TGTGCCACCAGCAAGGGGCTAGCGGGGGGGCAGAAGGCCGGGGAGCTGTTTTTT CATSKGLAGGQKAGELFF
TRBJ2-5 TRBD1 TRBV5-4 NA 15 TGTGCCAGCAGCTTGGGCCACGTCAGGGGGGAGACCCAGTACTTC CASSLGHVRGETQYF
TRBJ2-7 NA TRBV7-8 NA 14 TGTGCCAGCAGCTCCCGCGGGCAGGCCTACGAGCAGTACTTC CASSSRGQAYEQYF
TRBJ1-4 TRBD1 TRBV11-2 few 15 TGTGCCAGCAGCCTTCGACAGGGAAATAATGAAAAACTGTTTTTT CASSLRQGNNEKLFF
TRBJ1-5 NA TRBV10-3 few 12 TGTGCCGCTCGACAGGACAATCAGCCCCAGCATTTT CAARQDNQPQHF
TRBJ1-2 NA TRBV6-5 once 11 TGTGCCAGCAGTTACTCCGGTTCACACACCTTC CASSYSGSHTF
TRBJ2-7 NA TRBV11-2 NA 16 TGTGCCAGCAGCTCCAGGTCGGGACACCTCGCCTACGAGCAGTACTTC CASSSRSGHLAYEQYF
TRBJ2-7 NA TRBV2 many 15 TGTGCCAGCAGTGAATGGGGGGTGCTCTCCTACGAGCAGTACTTC CASSEWGVLSYEQYF
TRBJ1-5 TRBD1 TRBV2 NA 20 TGTGCCAGCAGTGCCAAACTCGGGACAGGGGTTATCGTCGGCAATCAGCCCCAGCATTTT CASSAKLGTGVIVGNQPQHF
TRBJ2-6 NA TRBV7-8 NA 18 TGTGCCAGCAGCTCCGAAAGGGGTATCACCTCTGGGGCCAACGTCCTGACTTTC CASSSERGITSGANVLTF
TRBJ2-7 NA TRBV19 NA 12 TGTGCCAGTAACAGGGACCACTACGAGCAGTACTTC CASNRDHYEQYF
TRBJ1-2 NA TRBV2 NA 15 TGTGCCAGCAGTGAAGTCCGACAGGCCCGCTATGGCTACACCTTC CASSEVRQARYGYTF
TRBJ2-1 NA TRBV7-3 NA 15 TGTGCCAGCAGCTTAGCGGACTCTCAGAGGAATGAGCAGTTCTTC CASSLADSQRNEQFF
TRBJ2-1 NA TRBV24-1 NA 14 TGTGCCACCAGTGACCTAAACCTGAACAGGGCTCAGTTCTTC CATSDLNLNRAQFF
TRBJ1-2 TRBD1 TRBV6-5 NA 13 TGTGCCAGCAGACAGGGGAGCATCTATGGCTACACCTTC CASRQGSIYGYTF
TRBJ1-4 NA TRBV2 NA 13 TGTGCCAGCAGCGTCGTCCCTTCGGAGGGACTGTTTTTT CASSVVPSEGLFF
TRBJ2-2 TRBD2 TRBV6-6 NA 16 TGTGCCAGCACCCTGACTAGCGGGGGGGGATCCGGGGAGCTGTTTTTT CASTLTSGGGSGELFF
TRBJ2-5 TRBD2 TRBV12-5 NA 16 TGTGCTAGTGTCCTTCAACGCCGGGACTACGAAGAGACCCAGTACTTC CASVLQRRDYEETQYF
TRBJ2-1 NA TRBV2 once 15 TGTGCCAGCAGTGAAGGGGGCAGCTCCTACAATGAGCAGTTCTTC CASSEGGSSYNEQFF
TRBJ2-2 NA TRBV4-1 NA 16 TGCGCCAGCAGCCAAGTCGGGGGGCCGAACACCGGGGAGCTGTTTTTT CASSQVGGPNTGELFF
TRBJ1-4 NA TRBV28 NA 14 TGTGCCAGCAGTTTGGGGGGACGGAATGAAAAACTGTTTTTT CASSLGGRNEKLFF
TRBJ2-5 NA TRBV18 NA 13 TGTGCCAGCTCCCGGGGACAAAAAGAGACCCAGTACTTC CASSRGQKETQYF
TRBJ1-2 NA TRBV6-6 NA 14 TGTGCCAGCAGTTACGGGGACAATAACTATGGCTACACCTTC CASSYGDNNYGYTF
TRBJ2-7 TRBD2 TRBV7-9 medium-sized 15 TGTGCCAGCAGCCCCTGGGGAGGGGCCTCCTACGAGCAGTACTTC CASSPWGGASYEQYF
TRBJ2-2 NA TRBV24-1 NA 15 TGTGCCACCAGTTGGGCTAGCGCGGTCCCCGGGGAGCTGTTTTTT CATSWASAVPGELFF
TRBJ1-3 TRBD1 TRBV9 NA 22 TGTGCCAGCAGCGTAGGTCTTTTGGGGACAGGGTTGGAGAAAACCTCTGGAAACACCATATATTTT CASSVGLLGTGLEKTSGNTIYF
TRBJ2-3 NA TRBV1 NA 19 TGCACCAGCAGCCAAGATGGCCTAGCGGGGGTCCCGGATGCAGATACGCAGTATTTT CTSSQDGLAGVPDADTQYF
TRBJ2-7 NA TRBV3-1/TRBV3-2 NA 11 TGTGCCAGCAGCCAAGCTTACGAGCAGTACTTC CASSQAYEQYF
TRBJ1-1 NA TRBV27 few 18 TGTGCCAGCAGATTGGTGGCTATTCGGACAGAGAAGAACACTGAAGCTTTCTTT CASRLVAIRTEKNTEAFF
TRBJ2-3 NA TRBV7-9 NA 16 TGTGCCAGCAGCCGGTCGCAGCTCCGGGGTGCAGATACGCAGTATTTT CASSRSQLRGADTQYF
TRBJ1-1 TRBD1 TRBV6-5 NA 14 TGTGCCAGCAGTTACCGTCGGACAGGGTCTGAAGCTTTCTTT CASSYRRTGSEAFF
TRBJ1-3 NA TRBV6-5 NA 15 TGTGCCAGCAGTCACACTCGGAGCTCTGGAAACACCATATATTTT CASSHTRSSGNTIYF
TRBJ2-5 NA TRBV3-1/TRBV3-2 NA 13 TGTGCCAGCAGCCTTTTAGCCCCGGAGACCCAGTACTTC CASSLLAPETQYF
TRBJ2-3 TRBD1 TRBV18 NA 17 TGTGCCAGCTCACCACGGACAGGGGGGACTAGCACAGATACGCAGTATTTT CASSPRTGGTSTDTQYF
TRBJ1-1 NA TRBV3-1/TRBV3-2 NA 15 TGTGCCAGCAGCCGATCCGACACAGGGAACACTGAAGCTTTCTTT CASSRSDTGNTEAFF
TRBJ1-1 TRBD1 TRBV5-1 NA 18 TGCGCCAGCAGTTTGTTTTCGGCAGACAGGGATCAAAACACTGAAGCTTTCTTT CASSLFSADRDQNTEAFF
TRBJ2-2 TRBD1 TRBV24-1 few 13 TGTGCCACCAGTGAGACAGGGGGAAGGGAGCTGTTTTTT CATSETGGRELFF
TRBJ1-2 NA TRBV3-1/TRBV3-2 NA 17 TGTGCCAGCAGCCAGTGCGGGGAGGAGGCGGATAACTATGGCTACACCTTC CASSQCGEEADNYGYTF
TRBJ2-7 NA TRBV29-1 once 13 TGCAGCGCCGGGACAACTCTGTCCTACGAGCAGTACTTC CSAGTTLSYEQYF
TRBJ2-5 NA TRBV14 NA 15 TGTGCCAGCAGCCCGTTAGCGGGTACAGGGGAGACCCAGTACTTC CASSPLAGTGETQYF
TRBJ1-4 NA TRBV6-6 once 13 TGTGCCAGCAGTTACTCGAGCATGGAAAAACTGTTTTTT CASSYSSMEKLFF
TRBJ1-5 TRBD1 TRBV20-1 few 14 TGCAGTGCTAGTCCGAGGACAGGGATTCAGCCCCAGCATTTT CSASPRTGIQPQHF
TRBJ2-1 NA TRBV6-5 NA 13 TGTGCCAGCGACAGCAACTCCTACAATGAGCAGTTCTTC CASDSNSYNEQFF
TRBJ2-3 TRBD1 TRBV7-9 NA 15 TGTGCCAGCAGCTTAGGGACAGGGGCCACAGATACGCAGTATTTT CASSLGTGATDTQYF
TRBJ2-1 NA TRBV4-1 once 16 TGCGCCAGCAGCCAATCTACAGGCCTGTCCTACAATGAGCAGTTCTTC CASSQSTGLSYNEQFF
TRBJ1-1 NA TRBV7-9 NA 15 TGTGCCAGCAGGGCGGGGGGCGCCATGAACACTGAAGCTTTCTTT CASRAGGAMNTEAFF
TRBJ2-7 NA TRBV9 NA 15 TGTGCCAGCAGCGTAGAAGGCAGGGCGCTGGGTGAGCAGTACTTC CASSVEGRALGEQYF
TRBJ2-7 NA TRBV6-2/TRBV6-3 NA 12 TGTGCCAGCAGCCAGACAGCGTACGAGCAGTACTTC CASSQTAYEQYF
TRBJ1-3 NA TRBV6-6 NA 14 TGTGCCAGCGGCACAGGGAGCTCTGGAAACACCATATATTTT CASGTGSSGNTIYF
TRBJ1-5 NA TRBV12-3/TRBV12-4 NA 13 TGTGCCAGCAGTTTAGCGCTACGGCAGCCCCAGCATTTT CASSLALRQPQHF
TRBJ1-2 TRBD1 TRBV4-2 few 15 TGTGCCAGCAGCCAAGTAACAGGGGGGAACTATGGCTACACCTTC CASSQVTGGNYGYTF
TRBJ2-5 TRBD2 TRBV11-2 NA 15 TGTGCCAGCAGCTTAATCGCCGGGGGGGCGGGGACCCAGTACTTC CASSLIAGGAGTQYF